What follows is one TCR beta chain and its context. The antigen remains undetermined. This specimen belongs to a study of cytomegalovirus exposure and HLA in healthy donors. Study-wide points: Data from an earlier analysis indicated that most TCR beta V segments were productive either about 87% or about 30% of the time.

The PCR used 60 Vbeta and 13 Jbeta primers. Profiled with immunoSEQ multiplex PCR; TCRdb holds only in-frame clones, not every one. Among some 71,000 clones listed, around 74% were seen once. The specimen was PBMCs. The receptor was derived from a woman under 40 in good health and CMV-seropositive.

As DNA, the CDR3 is TGTGCTAGTGGTTCGGGACTAGCAGGCTACCAAGAGACCCAGTACTTC. This encodes CASGSGLAGYQETQYF. V and J are TRBV12-5 and TRBJ2-5; 9 bases align to TRBD2. Losses at the gene ends were 4 bases for V and 0 bases for J; bases not matched to a gene: 6. The CDR3 runs 16 residues. The V gene's germline CDR1 is LGHNT and CDR2 FRNRAP. Full variable domain (rest looked up from reference TRBV12-5 and TRBJ2-5): DARVTQTPRHKVTEMGQEVTMRCQPILGHNTVFWYRQTMMQGLELLAYFRNRAPLDDSGMPKDRFSAEMPDATLATLKIQPSEPRDSAVYFCASGSGLAGYQETQYFGPGTRLLVL.